This TCR beta chain emerged from a study of shared clonotypes between healthy human individuals. Study-level background: Three plates each covered CD4 naive and memory; CD8 naive two, CD8 memory one. Study-wide results and limits: A handful of donors had about 5% of their naive CD4 clonotypes in common.

Deletions cut 0 bases from V and 4 bases from J, with 15 bases between. The length of the CDR3 is 16 residues. Germline CDR1 is MNHEY and CDR2 is SMNVEV (reference sequence). Note on this clone: The antigen remains undetermined.

The CD8 memory fraction combined CD45RO+ cells with TemRA cells (CCR7-negative CD45RA+). Sorted-subset replicate PCR reactions were performed with approximately 0.2 ug DNA, corresponding to roughly 30,000 T cell genomes. Data came from immunoSEQ multiplex PCR; TCRdb stores just in-frame clones and leaves some out. The profile shows 650,000 to 700,000 clones, about 92% of them singletons. The receptor was isolated from a man between 18 and 35 years old in good health. Some clones in this sample may be carry-over from other donors' samples. The rearrangement uses TRBV27 and TRBJ1-1; D not certain. Sequencing was carried out using memory CD8+ T cells from PBMCs. Documented subset: CD45RO+ cells pooled with CCR7-negative TemRA cells. The CDR3 region has the DNA TGTGCCAGCAGTTTATCGAATAATTTTGGGTTCACTGAAGCTTTCTTT. Translating it yields CASSLSNNFGFTEAFF.